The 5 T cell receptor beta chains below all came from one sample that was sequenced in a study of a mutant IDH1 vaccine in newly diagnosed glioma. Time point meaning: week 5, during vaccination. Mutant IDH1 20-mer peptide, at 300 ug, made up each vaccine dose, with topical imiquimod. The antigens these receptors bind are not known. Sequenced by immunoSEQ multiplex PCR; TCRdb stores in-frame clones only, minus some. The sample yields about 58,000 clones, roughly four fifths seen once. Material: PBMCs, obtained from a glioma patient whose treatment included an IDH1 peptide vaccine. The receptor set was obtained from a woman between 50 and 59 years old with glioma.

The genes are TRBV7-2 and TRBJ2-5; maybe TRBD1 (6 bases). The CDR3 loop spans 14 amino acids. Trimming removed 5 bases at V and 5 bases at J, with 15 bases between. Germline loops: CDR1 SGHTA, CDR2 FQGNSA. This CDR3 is CASSPGDVRETQYF. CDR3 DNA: TGTGCCAGCAGCCCAGGGGACGTGCGGGAGACCCAGTACTTC.

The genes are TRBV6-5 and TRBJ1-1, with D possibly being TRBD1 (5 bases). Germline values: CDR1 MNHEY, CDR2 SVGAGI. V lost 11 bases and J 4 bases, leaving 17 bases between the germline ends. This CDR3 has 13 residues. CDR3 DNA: TGTGCCGTCTGGAGGGGTACGGGCACTGAAGCTTTCTTT. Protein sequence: CAVWRGTGTEAFF.

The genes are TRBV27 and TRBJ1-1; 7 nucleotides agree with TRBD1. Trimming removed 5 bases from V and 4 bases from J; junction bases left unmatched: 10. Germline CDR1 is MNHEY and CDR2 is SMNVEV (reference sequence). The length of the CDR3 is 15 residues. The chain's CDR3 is CASSRQGTMGTEAFF. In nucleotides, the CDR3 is TGTGCCAGCAGTAGACAGGGTACGATGGGCACTGAAGCTTTCTTT.

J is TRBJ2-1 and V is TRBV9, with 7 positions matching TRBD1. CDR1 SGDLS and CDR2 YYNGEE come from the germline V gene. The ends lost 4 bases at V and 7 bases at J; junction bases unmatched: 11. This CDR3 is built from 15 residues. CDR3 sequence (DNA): TGTGCCAGCAGCTCTTCCGGGACAGAGGGGAATGAGCAGTTCTTC. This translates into CASSSSGTEGNEQFF.

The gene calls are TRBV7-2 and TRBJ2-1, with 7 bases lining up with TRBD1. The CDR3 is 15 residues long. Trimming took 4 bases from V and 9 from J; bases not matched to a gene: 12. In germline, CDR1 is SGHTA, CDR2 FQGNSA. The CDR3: CASSSGQSGKAEQFF. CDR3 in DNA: TGTGCCAGCAGCTCGGGACAGAGCGGAAAGGCTGAGCAGTTCTTC.